Here is one TCR beta chain with its context. CDR3 length equals 17 residues. Per germline, CDR1 MGHRA and CDR2 YSYEKL. Trimming took off 0 bases at V and 4 bases at J, with 18 bases between the two ends. The data were obtained in a study of blood T cells in healthy people across ages. A second PCR, run for about 6 to 11 cycles, used a sample-barcoded 5' primer plus a J-beta primer mix. Each cDNA molecule received a tag from a template-switch adaptor that had 12 random nucleotides. TCRdb analysed the 5' RACE reads with MiXCR anew, one entry per CDR3 protein. The sample consists of approximately 800,000 distinct CDR3 sequences, roughly three fifths of them appearing once. The extraction recovered at least 5 micrograms of total RNA per sample.

Sample: blood. The sequence was obtained from a man aged 40-50 years in good health. V usage is TRBV4-1 and J usage is TRBJ1-1; no reliable D call. The chain's CDR3 is CASSQDWSLVAATEAFF. DNA for the CDR3: TGCGCCAGCAGCCAAGATTGGAGTCTTGTGGCCGCCACTGAAGCTTTCTTT.